This T cell receptor beta chain originates from a study of vaccination and CD4 T cells after COVID-19. The V gene lost 3 bases and the J gene lost 3 bases, with 11 bases spanning the gap. CDR3 length: 13 residues. Germline-derived CDR1 and CDR2 are DFQATT and SNEGSKA (reference sequence). CD4+ T cells that had been cultured provided DNA sequenced with the Oncomine TCR Beta short-read assay. TCRdb processed the PCR reads anew with MiXCR; each CDR3 protein has one entry. The sample contains some 24,000 distinct CDR3 sequences, roughly 41% of which appear only once. The time point denotes: late sampling 161 to 241 days after vaccination in a few convalescent patients. Documented treatment: approximately 10-day PBMC culture with coronavirus spike peptide pools or control peptides (ViraFEST assay). TCR sequencing followed the expansion of antigen-specific T cells with peptide pools in ViraFEST. This clonotype was recorded a few times. Its matching antigen is unknown.

The source was CD4+ T cells from blood, cultured in vitro, collected about 7 months after SARS-CoV-2 vaccination. V is TRBV20-1 and J is TRBJ2-5; tentatively, D is TRBD1 (5 bases). The receptor's source is a human donor who had recovered from COVID-19. The CDR3 DNA sequence: TGCAGTGCTAGGCCCCCAGGGAAAGAGACCCAGTACTTC. Amino acids: CSARPPGKETQYF.